This TCR beta chain was obtained from a study of blood T cell repertoires in COVID-19. Study-level information: Sample material is recorded as cDNA or gDNA derived from T cells, B-cell-depleted T cells, or PBMCs.

Trimming removed 7 bases from V and 4 bases from J, with 8 bases in between. The germline V gene encodes CDR1 MNHEY and CDR2 SVGAGI. This CDR3 is 12 amino acids long. The data were produced by immunoSEQ multiplex PCR, yet TCRdb's version contains in-frame clones alone and is incomplete. The profile shows about 240,000 clones, around 90% of them singletons. This clone appeared a few times. This TCR came from a man between 60 and 75 years old who had recovered from COVID-19. The chain is built from TRBV6-5 and TRBJ1-3; D gene ambiguous. Material for sequencing was peripheral blood. This CDR3 reads CASIGQGNTIYF. For the CDR3, the DNA is TGTGCCAGCATTGGGCAGGGAAACACCATATATTTT.